Below are 30 T cell receptor beta chains sequenced from a single sample in a study of tissue T cells after allogeneic stem cell transplantation. Time point here: mouse harvest day 7 after allogeneic transplant. The graft held 10^6 splenic CD5+ T cells and 10^7 T-cell-depleted bone marrow cells. The method was immunoSEQ multiplex PCR; TCRdb's version includes in-frame clones alone and lacks a portion of them. The sample includes 3,000 to 4,000 clones, 50% of them seen just once. The sequenced sample was gut tissue. These receptors originate from a female BALB/c mouse given C57BL/6 T cells with graft-versus-host disease after an allogeneic hematopoietic cell transplant.

Of note for this clone: Gene names refer to mouse genes. The read ends 1 residue early relative to the CDR3; the germline J gene fills the gap. The chain combines TRBV5 with TRBJ1-4; TRBD1 is a possible D gene (5 bases). Germline lookup yields CDR1 LGHNA and CDR2 YNLKQL (reference sequence). V was clipped by 0 bases and J by 3 bases, with 5 bases between them. The CDR3 consists of 14 residues. The CDR3 region is CASSQDRANERLFF. CDR3 bases read: TGTGCCAGCAGCCAAGACAGGGCCAACGAAAGATTATTT.

Concerning this clone itself: Mouse gene names apply. The read is 1 residue too short to cover the CDR3 end, so that end is filled in from the germline J gene. The V gene is TRBV12-2, the J gene TRBJ2-4; D is ambiguous. Per germline, CDR1 SGHLS and CDR2 HYDKME. V lost 2 bases and J lost 0, with 8 bases in between. This CDR3 contains 14 residues. Partial CDR3 DNA: TGTGCCAGCTCTCCAAGGTCTAGTCAAAACACCTTGTAC. Translating it yields CASSPRSSQNTLY. The CDR3 in its entirety is CASSPRSSQNTLYF. Full variable domain (outside the CDR3, taken from reference TRBV12-2 and TRBJ2-4): NSGVVQSPRYIIKGKGERSILKCIPISGHLSVAWYQQTQGQELKFFIQHYDKMERDKGNLPSRFSVQQFDDYHSEMNMSALELEDSAVYFCASSPRSSQNTLYFGAGTRLSVL.

This clone was seen a handful of times. The gene names given are mouse names. Read sequence stops 1 residue before the CDR3 end, and the germline J gene provides the missing end. The V gene is TRBV13-2, the J gene TRBJ2-7; perhaps TRBD1 as D (5 bases). The germline V and J ends were trimmed by 2 bases and 3 bases, with 6 bases remaining between them. CDR1 is NNHNN, CDR2 SYGAGS, per germline (reference sequence). This CDR3 is built from 12 residues. The CDR3 reads CASGERGYEQYF. The CDR3 bases that were read are TGTGCCAGCGGTGAGAGGGGCTATGAACAGTAC.

For this clone: Gene and germline names: mouse. The read gets to within 1 residue of the CDR3 end, and the germline J gene fills in the rest. The chain is built from TRBV31 and TRBJ2-5; D is unclear. Trimming stripped 4 bases from V and 0 bases from J, with 5 bases between. This CDR3 comprises 12 residues. Germline CDR1 GKSSPN, CDR2 SITVG. The part of the CDR3 DNA that was read is TGTGCCTGGATGGTTAACCAAGACACCCAGTAC. Translating gives CAWMVNQDTQY. The whole CDR3 region reads CAWMVNQDTQYF.

A few counts support this clone. The germline and genes are mouse ones. The read is 1 residue too short to cover the CDR3 end, so that end is filled in from the germline J gene. The rearrangement joins TRBV16 to TRBJ2-1; D unresolved. Trimming removed 1 base at V and 9 bases at J, with 7 bases between. The CDR3 runs to 12 residues. Germline V gene sequence: CDR1 SGHSA, CDR2 FRNQAP. Partial CDR3 DNA: TGTGCAAGCAGCTTAGGGGCTCTTGAGCAGTTC. It yields the protein CASSLGALEQF. The whole CDR3 protein reads CASSLGALEQFF.

For this clone: The listed genes are named as in mouse. The DNA read from the CDR3 is TGTGCCAGCAGTCTACGCTGGGGGGGCCCTCAAGACACCCAGTAC. Protein: CASSLRWGGPQDTQY. The complete CDR3 sequence is CASSLRWGGPQDTQYF. This rearrangement joins TRBV24 to TRBJ2-5; 10 bases are a match to TRBD2. The read gets to within 1 residue of the CDR3 end, and the germline J gene fills in the rest. The germline gives CDR1 KGHTA, CDR2 FRNEEI. V lost 3 bases and J lost 3; bases outside the gene matches: 6. The CDR3 loop spans 16 amino acids.

There are a few counts of this clone. Mouse gene names and germline throughout. CDR3 region: CASSLGATNYAEQFF. Partial CDR3 DNA: TGTGCTAGCAGTTTAGGGGCAACGAACTATGCTGAGCAGTTC. The chain uses TRBV29 and TRBJ2-1, with D perhaps being TRBD1 or TRBD2 (5 bases each). The read is 1 residue too short to cover the CDR3 end, so that end is filled in from the germline J gene. The germline V gene encodes CDR1 MSHET and CDR2 SYDVDS. V lost 2 bases, J lost 1 base, and 9 bases lay in between. This CDR3 has 15 residues.

Comments on this clone: Mouse gene names apply. The CDR3 is CASSLGGGQNTLYF. The sequenced CDR3 bases are TGTGCCAGCAGCTTAGGGGGGGGACAAAACACCTTGTAC. The gene calls are TRBV3 and TRBJ2-4; 7 bases map to TRBD2. Read data end 1 residue before the CDR3 end; the end is taken from the germline J gene. Germline CDR1 SNHLY, CDR2 FYNGKV (reference sequence). CDR3 length: 14 residues. The J segment lost 3 bases and the V segment lost 1 base, leaving 1 base of the junction unmatched. Full variable domain (remainder filled in from reference TRBV3 and TRBJ2-4): GPKVLQIPSHQIIDMGQMVTLNCDPVSNHLYFYWYKQILGQQMEFLVNFYNGKVMEKSKLFKDQFSVERPDGSYFTLKIQPTALEDSAVYFCASSLGGGQNTLYFGAGTRLSVL.

In the case of this clone: All gene names here are mouse names. The read ends 1 residue before the CDR3 terminus; that terminus is restored from the germline J gene. The chain links TRBV26 to TRBJ1-3; D is possibly TRBD1 (5 bases). Germline CDR1 and CDR2: KGHPV and FQNQEV (reference sequence). The CDR3 extends over 16 amino acids. V gave up 0 bases and J gave up 0 bases, with 9 bases separating them. The CDR3 sequence: CASSLSIRASGNTLYF. Partial CDR3 DNA: TGTGCCAGCAGTCTGTCGATCAGGGCTTCTGGAAATACGCTCTAT.

Remarks on this clone: At one end the junction does not follow the germline gene, possibly because of a read error. These gene names are mouse names. The read terminates 1 residue before the CDR3 end, so the remaining end is supplied by the germline J gene. The chain joins TRBV26 to TRBJ2-2; D is unresolved. Per the germline V gene, CDR1 is KGHPV and CDR2 is FQNQEV (reference sequence). The CDR3 sequence is 14 residues long. This chain's CDR3 is CASRLSFSTGQLYF. CDR3 bases read: TGTGCCAGCAGGCTGTCATTTAGCACCGGGCAGCTCTAC.

Regarding this clone: The germline and genes are mouse ones. Read coverage stops 1 residue before the CDR3 terminus; the germline J gene supplies the remainder. The chain joins TRBV26 to TRBJ1-4; D gene unclear. Germline-derived CDR1 and CDR2 are KGHPV and FQNQEV (reference sequence). The V end lost 5 bases, the J end lost 7 bases, and 5 bases lay between the germline ends. This CDR3 has 11 amino acids. The covered CDR3 bases are TGTGCCAGCAGTGCAGGCGAAAGATTATTT. Residues: CASSAGERLF. The entire CDR3 reads CASSAGERLFF.

By sample share, this clone is large. The genes are named according to mouse. The read halts 1 residue ahead of the CDR3 end, with the missing end drawn from the germline J gene. The rearrangement links TRBV13-2 to TRBJ1-5; 7 bases agree with TRBD1. V dropped 5 bases and J dropped 3; count of bases not matched to a gene: 8. The CDR3 sequence is 15 residues long. The germline V gene has CDR1 NNHNN and CDR2 SYGAGS (reference sequence). CDR3 bases read: TGTGCCAGCGGGCGAGGGGGCAGGGGCAACCAGGCTCCGCTT. Translated: CASGRGGRGNQAPL. The whole CDR3 protein is CASGRGGRGNQAPLF.

The table lists this clone with a few counts. Gene names are the mouse ones. From the germline J gene comes the end of the CDR3, since the read stops 1 residue before it. The chain has TRBV26 and TRBJ1-2; possibly TRBD1 for D (5 bases). With 6 bases removed from V and 0 bases from J, the gap between germline ends came to 8 bases. CDR3 length equals 13 residues. CDR1 is KGHPV and CDR2 is FQNQEV in the germline V gene (reference sequence). Incomplete CDR3 DNA: TGTGCCAGCAGCCTACAGGCAAACTCCGACTACACC. Its translation is CASSLQANSDYT. The full CDR3 is CASSLQANSDYTF.

About this clone: Gene names denote mouse genes. Read data end 1 residue before the CDR3 end; the end is taken from the germline J gene. The V call is TRBV1, the J call TRBJ1-4; no firm D call. The CDR3 totals 13 residues. Germline V gene sequence: CDR1 NSQYPW, CDR2 LRSPGD (reference sequence). The germline V and J ends were trimmed by 0 bases and 3 bases, with 2 bases remaining between them. CDR3 sequence reads: CTCSAETNERLFF. CDR3 bases read: TGCACCTGCAGTGCAGAGACCAACGAAAGATTATTT.

A note on this clone: Mouse gene names apply. The read finishes 1 residue shy of the CDR3 end, and the germline J gene is used to complete it. The J gene is TRBJ2-7, the V gene TRBV3; tentative D call: TRBD2 (5 bases). The CDR3 is 13 amino acids. V was shortened by 5 bases and J by 1 base, with 9 bases between the two germline ends. Germline values: CDR1 SNHLY, CDR2 FYNGKV (reference sequence). CDR3 sequence reads: CASSRGLSYEQYF. CDR3 DNA, as far as it was read: TGTGCCAGCAGCCGCGGACTTTCCTATGAACAGTAC. The full variable domain, in which reference TRBV3 and TRBJ2-7 provide the parts outside the CDR3, is GPKVLQIPSHQIIDMGQMVTLNCDPVSNHLYFYWYKQILGQQMEFLVNFYNGKVMEKSKLFKDQFSVERPDGSYFTLKIQPTALEDSAVYFCASSRGLSYEQYFGPGTRLTVL.

A note on this clone: The listed genes are named as in mouse. The read finishes 1 residue shy of the CDR3 end, and the germline J gene is used to complete it. V and J are TRBV24 and TRBJ1-4; 10 positions match TRBD1. CDR1 and CDR2 from the germline V gene are KGHTA and FRNEEI. J lost 6 bases, V lost 4 bases, and 2 bases had no gene match. The CDR3 is made up of 14 amino acids. The chain's CDR3 is CASSPTGGDERLFF. CDR3 DNA, as far as it was read: TGTGCCAGCAGTCCGACAGGGGGCGACGAAAGATTATTT.

A note on this clone: Gene names follow the mouse nomenclature. The read halts 1 residue ahead of the CDR3 end, with the missing end drawn from the germline J gene. V and J are TRBV3 and TRBJ2-4; 8 bases fit TRBD1. Per the germline V gene, CDR1 is SNHLY and CDR2 is FYNGKV (reference sequence). The CDR3 length is 14 residues. V shed 5 bases, J shed 3 bases, and the junction held 4 bases outside the gene matches. The CDR3 sequence: CASSLDRGQNTLYF. The DNA read from the CDR3 is TGTGCCAGCAGCCTTGACAGGGGACAAAACACCTTGTAC. Supplemented by reference TRBV3 and TRBJ2-4, the full variable domain reads GPKVLQIPSHQIIDMGQMVTLNCDPVSNHLYFYWYKQILGQQMEFLVNFYNGKVMEKSKLFKDQFSVERPDGSYFTLKIQPTALEDSAVYFCASSLDRGQNTLYFGAGTRLSVL.

Points on this clone: Germline and genes: mouse. The read finishes 1 residue shy of the CDR3 end, and the germline J gene is used to complete it. The V gene is TRBV23, the J gene TRBJ2-5; the listed D gene, TRBD1, was not tested against the DNA. Per germline, CDR1 KGHTA and CDR2 FQNQQP. The CDR3 is made up of 14 amino acids. The sequenced part of the CDR3 DNA is TGCTCCAGCAGTCAGACAGGGGGCCAAGACACCCAGTAC. This gives the protein CSSSQTGGQDTQY. The CDR3 in full is CSSSQTGGQDTQYF.

Note on this clone: Mouse gene names and germline throughout. Read sequence stops 1 residue before the CDR3 end, and the germline J gene provides the missing end. V gene TRBV16 combines with J gene TRBJ2-7; 7 bases map to TRBD1. Germline V lookup: CDR1 SGHSA, CDR2 FRNQAP. The CDR3 totals 15 residues. V lost 0 bases and J lost 3; bases outside the gene matches: 5. The CDR3 bases that were read are TGTGCAAGCAGCTTAGATCTGGCAGGGGGCTATGAACAGTAC. Translating gives CASSLDLAGGYEQY. The whole CDR3 protein is CASSLDLAGGYEQYF.

Turning to this clone: Gene names are mouse gene names. The CDR3 end is not reached by the read, which stops 1 residue before it; the germline J gene fills it in. V usage is TRBV26 and J usage is TRBJ2-7; D uncertain. V was cut by 0 bases and J by 4 bases, with 7 bases left in between. The CDR3 loop spans 13 amino acids. Germline V gene data show CDR1 as KGHPV and CDR2 as FQNQEV (reference sequence). The CDR3 spells CASSLSRGYEQYF. The CDR3 bases that were read are TGTGCCAGCAGTCTGTCGCGAGGGTATGAACAGTAC.

This clone was observed a few times. Genes and germline are mouse. The sequenced fragment ends 1 residue before the CDR3 boundary, so the rest is inferred from the germline J gene. The V call is TRBV15, the J call TRBJ2-7; 8 positions agree with TRBD1. This CDR3 contains 13 residues. Germline V gives CDR1 SGHND, CDR2 FRSKSL. V lost 6 bases and J lost 2; bases outside the gene matches: 3. CDR3 sequence reads: CASSPDRAYEQYF. The CDR3 bases that were read are TGTGCCAGCAGCCCGGACAGGGCCTATGAACAGTAC. Full variable domain (remainder filled in from reference TRBV15 and TRBJ2-7): DAGVTQTPRHEVAEKGQTIILKCEPVSGHNDLFWYRQTKIQGLELLSYFRSKSLMEDGGAFKDRFKAEMLNSSFSTLKIQPTEPKDSAVYLCASSPDRAYEQYFGPGTRLTVL.

This clone was observed a few times. The listed genes are named as in mouse. The read stops 1 residue short of the end of the CDR3; the missing end is completed from the germline J gene. The rearrangement uses TRBV3 and TRBJ1-3, with TRBD1 identical over 7 bases. Losses at the gene ends were 2 bases for V and 2 bases for J; bases not matched to a gene: 0. The CDR3 is 14 residues long. Per the germline V gene, CDR1 is SNHLY and CDR2 is FYNGKV (reference sequence). Incomplete CDR3 DNA: TGTGCCAGCAGCTTACAGGGGGCTGGAAATACGCTCTAT. This gives the protein CASSLQGAGNTLY. The CDR3 as a whole reads CASSLQGAGNTLYF.

About this clone: Gene names are the mouse ones. The CDR3 end falls 1 residue outside the read, so it is completed with the germline J gene. The chain is built from TRBV15 and TRBJ1-1, with 10 bases fitting TRBD1. This CDR3 is built from 13 residues. Germline values: CDR1 SGHND, CDR2 FRSKSL. Unmatched junction bases numbered 6, after V lost 4 bases and J lost 10 bases. The CDR3 is CASSSGTGEGVFF. The part of the CDR3 DNA that was read is TGTGCCAGCAGTTCCGGGACAGGGGAGGGAGTCTTC.

In regard to this clone: The gene names here belong to mouse. The read terminates 1 residue before the CDR3 end, so the remaining end is supplied by the germline J gene. The V gene is TRBV12-1, the J gene TRBJ1-5; no definite D call. The CDR3 sequence is 12 residues long. Germline V gene sequence: CDR1 SGHSN, CDR2 HYEKVE. V was cut by 4 bases and J by 4 bases, with 7 bases left in between. The CDR3 region is CASSHKNQAPLF. The CDR3 bases that were read are TGTGCCAGCTCCCACAAGAACCAGGCTCCGCTT.

With regard to this clone: Germline and genes: mouse. The read terminates 1 residue ahead of where the CDR3 ends, so the germline J gene completes it. The chain links TRBV19 to TRBJ2-4, with 8 bases aligning to TRBD2. CDR3 length: 14 residues. Germline V CDR1 and CDR2: FNHDT, SITEND (reference sequence). V lost 5 bases, J lost 1 base, and 3 bases stayed unmatched. CDR3 protein: CASSPDWGQNTLYF. Partial CDR3 DNA: TGTGCCAGCAGCCCGGACTGGGGTCAAAACACCTTGTAC.

Remarks on this clone: Germline and genes here are mouse. The missing CDR3 end, 1 residue past where the read stops, is filled in from the germline J gene. This chain connects TRBV12-2 to TRBJ2-7; TRBD2 matches 10 bases. CDR1 is SGHLS and CDR2 is HYDKME in the germline V gene. This CDR3 contains 13 residues. Germline trimming cut 2 bases from V and 4 bases from J; bases unmatched to any gene: 1. Partial CDR3 DNA: TGTGCCAGCTCTCCGGGACTGGGGTATGAACAGTAC. Encoded protein: CASSPGLGYEQY. The entire CDR3 protein reads CASSPGLGYEQYF.

On this clone: Here the gene names and germline are mouse. Sequencing ends 1 residue short of the CDR3 end; the germline J gene provides the rest. The rearrangement joins TRBV26 to TRBJ2-7, with TRBD1 matching over 7 bases. The germline CDR1 and CDR2 sequences are KGHPV and FQNQEV (reference sequence). The CDR3 is 13 residues long. V lost 6 bases, J lost 0 bases, and 2 bases stayed unmatched. The CDR3 spells CASSRDSSYEQYF. The DNA read from the CDR3 is TGTGCCAGCAGCCGGGACAGCTCCTATGAACAGTAC.

Points on this clone: The gene symbols are mouse symbols. The sequence runs out 1 residue before the end of the CDR3; the remainder is reconstructed from the germline J gene. The chain joins TRBV26 to TRBJ2-1, with D possibly being TRBD1 or TRBD2 (5 bases each). Looked up from germline, CDR1 is KGHPV and CDR2 is FQNQEV (reference sequence). The germline V and J ends were trimmed by 1 base and 1 base, with 5 bases remaining between them. The CDR3 totals 14 residues. The CDR3 region is CASSLWDNYAEQFF. The sequenced part of the CDR3 DNA is TGTGCCAGCAGTCTGTGGGACAACTATGCTGAGCAGTTC. Variable domain in full (rest from reference TRBV26 and TRBJ2-1): NSKVIQTPRYLVKGQGQKAKMRCIPEKGHPVVFWYQQNKNNEFKFLINFQNQEVLQQIDMTEKRFSAECPSNSPCSLEIQSSEAGDSALYLCASSLWDNYAEQFFGPGTRLTVL.

As for this clone: The gene symbols are mouse symbols. Incomplete CDR3 DNA: TGTGCCAGCAGCCAAAACTCCGACTACACC. Translation: CASSQNSDYT. The whole CDR3 protein reads CASSQNSDYTF. This rearrangement joins TRBV26 to TRBJ1-2; the D is unclear. The CDR3 end is not reached by the read, which stops 1 residue before it; the germline J gene fills it in. The germline V gene has CDR1 KGHPV and CDR2 FQNQEV (reference sequence). The CDR3 contains 11 residues. Trimming shortened V by 6 bases and J by 1 base, and 3 bases separated the two germline ends.

As concerns this clone: Mouse germline and gene names are used. The sequenced fragment ends 1 residue before the CDR3 boundary, so the rest is inferred from the germline J gene. The rearrangement links TRBV26 to TRBJ1-4; possibly TRBD1 for D (6 bases). The V end was cut by 4 bases, the J end by 5 bases, with 11 bases between. The CDR3 loop spans 14 amino acids. In germline, CDR1 is KGHPV, CDR2 FQNQEV (reference sequence). CDR3: CASSPRDTNERLFF. Partial CDR3 DNA: TGTGCCAGCAGTCCCCGGGACACTAACGAAAGATTATTT. The variable domain in full, completed from reference TRBV26 and TRBJ1-4, reads NSKVIQTPRYLVKGQGQKAKMRCIPEKGHPVVFWYQQNKNNEFKFLINFQNQEVLQQIDMTEKRFSAECPSNSPCSLEIQSSEAGDSALYLCASSPRDTNERLFFGHGTKLSVL.